This TCR beta chain stems from a study of B cell selection in AIRE deficiency. In the original analysis: Conventional T cell pools: roughly 110,000 distinct patient, fewer than 150,000 donor TCRbeta sequences. Measured with immunoSEQ multiplex PCR; TCRdb has only the in-frame clones, and not every one. From that table come the V and J calls and clone size; the DNA was used to work out D and trimming. The sample shows 20,000 to 30,000 clones, about 95% of them seen only once. Comment on this clone: Antigen: not known.

Study results and caveats: Of approximately 3,600 shared Treg TCRbeta sequences, 30% to 40% were healthy-donor-only and roughly 10% patient-only. About 30.6% of healthy-shared Treg sequences were found among patient Tconv cells. Tconv and Treg cells from AIRE-deficient patients resembled healthy donors in TCRBV usage, CDR3 length and diversity.

The sorted conventional CD4 T cells were gated as CD4+CD127+. From germline, CDR1 is SGHVS and CDR2 FNYEAQ. Trimming stripped 1 base from V and 5 bases from J, with 9 bases between. CDR3 length: 13 residues. This sequence joins TRBV7-6 and TRBJ2-7, with D maybe TRBD2 (6 bases). The material sequenced was CD4+CD127+ conventional T cells sorted from PBMCs. The receptor was derived from a human donor in good health. CDR3 in amino acids: CASSLGGGNEQYF. The CDR3 nucleotides read TGTGCCAGCAGCTTAGGTGGGGGGAACGAGCAGTACTTC. The whole variable domain, remainder taken from reference TRBV7-6 and TRBJ2-7, is GAGVSQSPRYKVTKRGQDVALRCDPISGHVSLYWYRQALGQGPEFLTYFNYEAQQDKSGLPNDRFSAERPEGSISTLTIQRTEQRDSAMYRCASSLGGGNEQYFGPGTRLTVT.